The 17 T cell receptor beta chains reported below all come from one sample, sequenced in a study of CD8 T cells in ankylosing spondylitis. Study findings and constraints: Seemingly characteristic of ankylosing spondylitis blood was a TCR beta motif consisting of under 10 highly homologous variants.

Via MiXCR, TCRdb re-called the 5' RACE reads, giving one row per CDR3 protein. The sample includes roughly 490,000 distinct CDR3 sequences, about 5.7% of them seen just once. Their antigens remain unidentified. Sequenced: blood, either unsorted or a sorted T cell fraction (not recorded which). These receptors all stem from a male donor with ankylosing spondylitis.

This clonotype came up a few times. The V call is TRBV30, the J call TRBJ2-5; unclear D gene. This CDR3 region has 11 residues. V was clipped by 0 bases and J by 6 bases, with 5 bases between them. In germline, CDR1 is GTSNPN, CDR2 SVGIG (reference sequence). CDR3 sequence: CAWSVSQTQYF. The CDR3 region has the DNA TGTGCCTGGAGTGTATCGCAGACCCAGTACTTC.

This clonotype was found many times. The chain employs TRBV5-1 and TRBJ2-3; 12 nucleotides line up with TRBD2. The length of the CDR3 is 16 residues. Germline-derived CDR1 and CDR2 are SGHRS and YFSETQ. After removal of 1 base from V and 6 bases from J, the junction contained 6 bases not matched to a gene. CDR3 residues: CASSLKLAGGGDTQYF. DNA for the CDR3: TGCGCCAGCAGCTTGAAACTAGCGGGAGGAGGCGATACGCAGTATTTT.

This clonotype was recorded at least ten times. V is TRBV28 and J is TRBJ1-4, with 7 bases lining up with TRBD1. The junction had 5 bases not matched to a gene; V was cut back by 5 bases and J by 5 bases. CDR3 length equals 14 residues. Germline values: CDR1 MDHEN, CDR2 SYDVKM. This CDR3 is CASSQGQRNEKLFF. CDR3 nucleotides: TGTGCCAGCAGTCAGGGACAGAGAAATGAAAAACTGTTTTTT.

This clonotype was recorded many times. CDR3 nucleotide sequence: TGTGCCAGCAGCTTAAGGGGGGGACAGGGGTGGCTCAATCAGCCCCAGCATTTT. Protein sequence: CASSLRGGQGWLNQPQHF. This chain uses TRBV7-8 with TRBJ1-5, with 10 bases lining up with TRBD1. The CDR3 has 18 residues. Germline CDR1 SGHVS, CDR2 FQNEAQ. Trimming at V came to 2 bases and at J to 3 bases, leaving 10 bases not matched to a gene.

This clonotype was found many times. The chain joins TRBV7-8 to TRBJ2-5, with D unresolved. V was pared by 1 base and J by 0 bases, with 6 bases between. Germline CDR1 reads SGHVS; CDR2 reads FQNEAQ. CDR3 size: 14 residues. The CDR3 loop is CASSLESYQETQYF. The CDR3 bases are TGTGCCAGCAGCTTAGAATCGTACCAAGAGACCCAGTACTTC.

At least ten counts were recorded for this clonotype. The rearrangement uses TRBV29-1 and TRBJ1-1; 8 nucleotides line up with TRBD1. The length of the CDR3 is 16 residues. CDR1 and CDR2 (germline): SQVTM, ANQGSEA. The V segment lost 6 bases and the J segment 1 base; nucleotides outside the gene matches: 13. The CDR3 DNA reads TGCAGCGTCGCCCCGCTCCTGGACAGGGCGAACACTGAAGCTTTCTTT. Its translation: CSVAPLLDRANTEAFF.

As regards this clonotype: This may stem from a read error, because a much larger clone lies one nucleotide away. This chain joins TRBV28 and TRBJ1-5; TRBD1 matches 9 bases. The trim removed 1 base at V and 12 bases at J, leaving 16 bases unmatched. Germline V gives CDR1 MDHEN, CDR2 SYDVKM. This CDR3 has 17 residues. The CDR3 spells CASSLSRTGASGKHQHF. CDR3 nucleotides: TGTGCCAGCAGTTTATCCCGGACAGGGGCCTCTGGAAAGCACCAGCATTTT.

This clonotype has at least ten counts. The genes are TRBV18 and TRBJ2-5, with D hard to call. The CDR3 extends over 13 amino acids. Trimming shortened V by 6 bases and J by 0 bases, and 8 bases separated the two germline ends. Germline values: CDR1 KGHSH, CDR2 LQKENI. The CDR3 DNA reads as TGTGCCAGCTCTTCCATGAACCAAGAGACCCAGTACTTC. Its protein is CASSSMNQETQYF.

This clonotype was seen ten or more times. The chain couples TRBV27 to TRBJ1-2; weak D call: TRBD1 (5 bases). Trimming removed 5 bases from V and 8 bases from J, with 15 bases in between. Germline assignment: CDR1 MNHEY and CDR2 SMNVEV (reference sequence). The CDR3 contains 13 residues. The CDR3 here is CASSRTGTGGYTF. CDR3 bases: TGTGCCAGCAGTCGTACCGGGACGGGAGGCTACACCTTC.

This clonotype was seen ten or more times. The chain is built from TRBV9 and TRBJ2-7; TRBD1 or TRBD2 may be the D gene (5 bases each). Trimming removed 1 base at V and 2 bases at J, with 10 bases between. The germline gives CDR1 SGDLS, CDR2 YYNGEE. The CDR3 extends over 14 amino acids. The CDR3: CASSVRDGPYEQYF. CDR3 DNA sequence: TGTGCCAGCAGCGTACGGGACGGACCCTACGAGCAGTACTTC.

This clonotype was seen repeatedly, ten times or more. The chain employs TRBV27 and TRBJ1-3; D may be TRBD1 (6 bases). V was cut by 5 bases and J by 0 bases, with 14 bases left in between. This CDR3 contains 16 residues. Looked up from germline, CDR1 is MNHEY and CDR2 is SMNVEV (reference sequence). CDR3 coding DNA: TGTGCCAGCAGTCCAACGCAGGGGTACTCTGGAAACACCATATATTTT. Its protein is CASSPTQGYSGNTIYF.

This clonotype has a count of ten or more. CDR3: CASSSGWGPGGYTF. CDR3 in DNA: TGTGCCAGCAGCTCTGGTTGGGGCCCGGGTGGCTACACCTTC. J is TRBJ1-2 and V is TRBV7-9; TRBD1 is a possible D gene (5 bases). The CDR3 loop spans 14 amino acids. V dropped 4 bases and J dropped 7 bases, with 16 bases sitting between them. CDR1 is SEHNR and CDR2 is FQNEAQ in the germline V gene (reference sequence). The full variable domain, rest sourced from reference TRBV7-9 and TRBJ1-2, is DTGVSQNPRHKITKRGQNVTFRCDPISEHNRLYWYRQTLGQGPEFLTYFQNEAQLEKSRLLSDRFSAERPKGSFSTLEIQRTEQGDSAMYLCASSSGWGPGGYTFGSGTRLTVV.

The J gene is TRBJ2-6, the V gene TRBV20-1, with 9 bases fitting TRBD1. Germline V gene data show CDR1 as DFQATT and CDR2 as SNEGSKA (reference sequence). This CDR3 region has 15 residues. Trimming took 5 bases from V and 0 from J; bases not matched to a gene: 2. The CDR3 DNA reads as TGCAGTGCTGGGACAGGGAACTCTGGGGCCAACGTCCTGACTTTC. Its protein is CSAGTGNSGANVLTF.

This clonotype has a count of ten or more. This sequence joins TRBV4-2 and TRBJ2-7; the D gene is possibly TRBD1 (6 bases). The CDR3 length is 17 residues. V was clipped by 2 bases and J by 0 bases, with 17 bases between them. Per the germline V gene, CDR1 is LGHNA and CDR2 is YNFKEQ. The CDR3 region has the DNA TGTGCCAGCAGCCAAAGCCCTGCCGGGACACACTCCTACGAGCAGTACTTC. Protein: CASSQSPAGTHSYEQYF.

This clonotype was counted at least ten times. V and J are TRBV3-1 and TRBJ2-3; TRBD2 matches at 7 bases. V was clipped by 0 bases and J by 1 base; unmatched bases: 4. CDR1 is LGHDT and CDR2 is YNNKEL in the germline V gene (reference sequence). The CDR3 is 16 amino acids. The chain's CDR3 is CASSQEGRGRTDTQYF. DNA of the CDR3: TGTGCCAGCAGCCAAGAGGGGAGGGGTCGCACAGATACGCAGTATTTT.

This clonotype was found many times. This CDR3 is missing its conserved last phenylalanine or tryptophan, likely due to a read error. Because the CDR3's place on the DNA is in doubt, the DNA is left out and the CDR3 is given as listed by TCRdb. The chain links TRBV7-2 to TRBJ1-2; TRBD1 is taken as the D call from the table, unchecked against the DNA. Including both end residues, the CDR3 is 13 amino acids long. Germline values: CDR1 SGHTA, CDR2 FQGNSA. The CDR3 is CASSLGGTGTASL.

This clonotype has a count of ten or more. The rearrangement links TRBV20-1 to TRBJ2-3; 14 nucleotides align to TRBD2. CDR1 is DFQATT and CDR2 is SNEGSKA in the germline V gene (reference sequence). V shed 7 bases, J shed 4 bases, and the junction held 4 bases outside the gene matches. There are 14 residues in the CDR3. This CDR3 reads CSVSGLAGADTQYF. As DNA, the CDR3 is TGCAGTGTTTCGGGACTAGCGGGAGCAGATACGCAGTATTTT.